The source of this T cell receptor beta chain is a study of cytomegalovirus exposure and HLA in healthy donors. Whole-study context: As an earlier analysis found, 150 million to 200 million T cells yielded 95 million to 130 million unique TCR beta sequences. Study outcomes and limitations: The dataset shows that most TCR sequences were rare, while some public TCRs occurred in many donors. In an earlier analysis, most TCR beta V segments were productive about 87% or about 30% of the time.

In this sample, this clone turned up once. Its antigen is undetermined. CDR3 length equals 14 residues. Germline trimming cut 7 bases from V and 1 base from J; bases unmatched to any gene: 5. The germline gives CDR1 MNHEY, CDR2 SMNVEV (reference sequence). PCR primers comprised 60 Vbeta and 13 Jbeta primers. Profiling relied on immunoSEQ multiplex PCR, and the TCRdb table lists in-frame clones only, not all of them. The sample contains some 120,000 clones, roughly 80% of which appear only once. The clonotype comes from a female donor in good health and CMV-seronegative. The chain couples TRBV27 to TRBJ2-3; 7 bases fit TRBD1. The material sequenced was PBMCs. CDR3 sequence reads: CASTHDRGTDTQYF. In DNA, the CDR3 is TGTGCCAGCACCCACGACAGGGGCACAGATACGCAGTATTTT.